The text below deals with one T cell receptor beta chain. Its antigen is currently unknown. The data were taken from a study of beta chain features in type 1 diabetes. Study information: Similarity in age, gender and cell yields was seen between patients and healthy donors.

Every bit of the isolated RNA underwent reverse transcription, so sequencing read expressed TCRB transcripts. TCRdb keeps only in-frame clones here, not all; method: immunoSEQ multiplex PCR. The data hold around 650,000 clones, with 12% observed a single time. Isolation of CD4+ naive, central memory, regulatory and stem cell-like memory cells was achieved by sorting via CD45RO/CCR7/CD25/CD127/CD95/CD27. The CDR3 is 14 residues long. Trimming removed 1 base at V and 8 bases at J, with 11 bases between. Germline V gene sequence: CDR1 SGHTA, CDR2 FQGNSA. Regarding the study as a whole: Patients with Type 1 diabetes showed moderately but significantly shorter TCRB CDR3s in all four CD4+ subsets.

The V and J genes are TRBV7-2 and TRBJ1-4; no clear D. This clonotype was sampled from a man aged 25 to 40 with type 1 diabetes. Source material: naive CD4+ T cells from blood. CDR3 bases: TGTGCCAGCAGCTTAGTTCAGGAAAGCGAAAAACTGTTTTTT. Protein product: CASSLVQESEKLFF.